These 17 T cell receptor beta chains were sequenced from one sample in a study of T cell clusters in autoimmune cytopenias (dated by TCRdb to between 2018 and 2021). Per sample, roughly 250 ng of peripheral blood genomic DNA, around 40,000 genome equivalents, was used for TRB amplification. The sequencer listed for this sample is Illumina MiSeq. TRB rearrangements were amplified by multiplex PCR following a touch-down protocol, with the TRB-A and TRB-B primer pools mixed in one tube. After TCRdb reprocessed the reads, each CDR3 protein sequence was kept as one row, without DNA. The table kept for this sample lists about 6,900 distinct CDR3 sequences. Just over 9.5% of the sample is held by the ten biggest clonotypes. These data also featured in a second study, about T cell repertoires in aging, cancer and after chemotherapy.

The specimen was peripheral blood. The receptors originated from a human donor in good health.

This clonotype ranks as medium-sized in terms of frequency. The chain links TRBV10-3 to TRBJ2-7; TCRdb designates TRBD1, a call that cannot be tested without DNA. This CDR3 has 12 amino acids. Germline CDR1 ENHRY, CDR2 SYGVKD. The CDR3 loop reads CAISERDYEQYF.

The chain joins TRBV6-2 or TRBV6-3 to TRBJ1-5. The CDR3 consists of 15 residues. Germline V gene lookup returns CDR1 MNHEY and CDR2 SVGEGT. CDR3 protein: CASSYPTGMGQPQHF.

Frequency places this clonotype as medium-sized. The chain recombines TRBV29-1 with TRBJ1-1. Germline lookup yields CDR1 SQVTM and CDR2 ANQGSEA. CDR3 size: 12 residues. CDR3 loop: CSVFGWGWGAFF.

This clonotype shows up as medium-sized by frequency. This chain connects TRBV13 to TRBJ2-3; TCRdb's D gene call, TRBD1, goes unchecked for lack of DNA. Germline CDR1 is PRHDT and CDR2 is FYEKMQ (reference sequence). There are 14 residues in the CDR3. CDR3 protein: CASSTPSVADTQYF.

This clonotype is deemed medium-sized (0.01 to 0.1%) by its frequency. This chain connects TRBV12-3 or TRBV12-4 to TRBJ2-5. The CDR3 has 12 residues. This chain's CDR3 is CASTRGEETQYF.

The chain combines TRBV6-5 with TRBJ1-2; the D gene TCRdb calls, TRBD1, cannot be checked with no DNA. From germline, CDR1 is MNHEY and CDR2 SVGAGI. The CDR3 sequence is 12 residues long. The chain's CDR3 is CATQDSNYGYTF.

The rearrangement links TRBV7-2 to TRBJ2-3; the D gene TCRdb calls, TRBD2, cannot be checked with no DNA. The V gene's germline CDR1 is SGHTA and CDR2 FQGNSA. The CDR3 is 18 amino acids. Here the CDR3 reads CASSLTPISGGGIDTQYF.

Its frequency marks this clonotype as medium-sized. The chain combines TRBV5-6 with TRBJ2-2. The CDR3 has 12 amino acids. Germline CDR1 SGHDT, CDR2 YYEEEE. This CDR3 reads CASSLPTGELFF.

The chain recombines TRBV27 with TRBJ1-2. The CDR3 loop spans 15 amino acids. CDR1 and CDR2 (germline): MNHEY, SMNVEV (reference sequence). The CDR3 sequence is CASRLSAGYNYGYTF.

The chain links TRBV5-5 to TRBJ2-7; TCRdb calls TRBD2, which cannot be checked without DNA. There are 15 residues in the CDR3. The germline V gene encodes CDR1 SGHKS and CDR2 YYEKEE (reference sequence). The CDR3 spells CASSSARDYSYEQYF.

J is TRBJ2-7 and V is TRBV15; TCRdb returns TRBD1, unconfirmable since there is no DNA. The length of the CDR3 is 15 residues. The V gene's germline CDR1 is LNHNV and CDR2 YYDKDF (reference sequence). This chain's CDR3 is CATSIGTGRSYEQYF.

Frequency places this clonotype as medium-sized. V is TRBV12-3 or TRBV12-4 and J is TRBJ2-2; the D gene TCRdb calls, TRBD2, cannot be checked with no DNA. The CDR3 covers 14 residues. CDR3 residues: CASRLAGRTGELFF.

The gene calls are TRBV6-2 or TRBV6-3 and TRBJ2-7; absent DNA, TCRdb's TRBD1 call cannot be checked. The V gene's germline CDR1 is MNHEY and CDR2 SVGEGT. The CDR3 sequence is 14 residues long. CDR3 residues: CASRIRREFYEQYF.

This clonotype is called medium-sized based on its frequency. This chain connects TRBV5-5 to TRBJ2-1; the D gene TCRdb calls, TRBD2, cannot be checked with no DNA. The germline V gene encodes CDR1 SGHKS and CDR2 YYEKEE (reference sequence). The CDR3 is made up of 15 amino acids. CDR3 residues: CASSISGLLYNEQFF.

The rearrangement links TRBV5-4 to TRBJ1-2. This CDR3 spans 15 amino acids. Per the germline V gene, CDR1 is SGHNT and CDR2 is YYREEE (reference sequence). The CDR3 protein is CASSLWSGANYGYTF.

This clonotype is identified as medium-sized from frequency. The J gene is TRBJ2-5, the V gene TRBV19; lacking DNA, the TRBD2 call made by TCRdb goes unchecked. Germline V lookup: CDR1 LNHDA, CDR2 SQIVND (reference sequence). This CDR3 is 16 amino acids long. The CDR3 sequence: CASSNYRSPQEETQYF.

Measured by frequency, this clonotype is medium-sized. This sequence joins TRBV19 and TRBJ1-4. The CDR3 totals 14 residues. The germline V gene has CDR1 LNHDA and CDR2 SQIVND (reference sequence). This CDR3 is CASSILGANEKLFF.